This TCR beta chain comes out of a study of blood T cell repertoires in COVID-19. Libraries were prepared by immunoSEQ multiplex PCR; TCRdb keeps only in-frame clonotypes and omits some of them. The sample lists a few hundred thousand clones; approximately 90% were seen once. Per germline, CDR1 SGHTA and CDR2 FQGNSA. The CDR3 has 12 residues. V was clipped by 1 base and J by 4 bases, with 4 bases between them. This clonotype was sampled from a woman between 18 and 29 years old who had been exposed to COVID-19. Sequencing was performed on PBMCs or T cells enriched from blood (not recorded which). V gene TRBV7-2 combines with J gene TRBJ1-1; D call uncertain. The CDR3 DNA is TGTGCCAGCAGCTTAGGGGCCACTGAAGCTTTCTTT. It encodes CASSLGATEAFF.